The 14 T cell receptor beta chains presented below share a single source sample, sequenced in a study of Ad26.COV2.S vaccination and SARS-CoV-2 variants. The assay was immunoSEQ multiplex PCR, and TCRdb's table has in-frame clones only and misses some. This sample has more than 400,000 clones; less than 95% occur once, and the top ten carry under 4.5%. As to treatment: around 19 received Ad26.COV2.S at low or high dose, single or two shots; 5 received placebo; per-sample allocation not given. Day 63 following the first vaccine or placebo injection was when the samples were taken. This material consisted of peripheral blood, taken in a trial of Ad26.COV2.S vaccine versus placebo. The receptors originated from a person aged 18 to 59 who received the Ad26.COV2.S COVID-19 vaccine or a placebo.

Here the CDR3 reads CSVLQGGGREKLFF. The CDR3 DNA follows: TGCAGCGTTCTGCAAGGGGGCGGAAGGGAAAAACTGTTTTTT. The rearrangement links TRBV29-1 to TRBJ1-4; 7 positions match TRBD1. The CDR3 loop spans 14 amino acids. After removal of 5 bases from V and 8 bases from J, the junction contained 11 bases not matched to a gene. Germline V lookup: CDR1 SQVTM, CDR2 ANQGSEA.

The chain recombines TRBV20-1 with TRBJ2-5; D unresolved. Germline V gene data show CDR1 as DFQATT and CDR2 as SNEGSKA (reference sequence). Deletions cut 7 bases from V and 3 bases from J, with 9 bases between. CDR3 length: 11 residues. The CDR3 DNA follows: TGCAGTGGTACGGTTGAAGAGACCCAGTACTTC. As protein: CSGTVEETQYF.

The chain combines TRBV28 with TRBJ1-5; the D gene is possibly TRBD1 (5 bases). CDR3 size: 12 residues. Trimming left V 8 bases short and J 3 bases short, with 8 bases between. The germline V gene encodes CDR1 MDHEN and CDR2 SYDVKM. The CDR3 DNA is TGTGCCAGCGACAGCCTCAATCAGCCCCAGCATTTT. It encodes CASDSLNQPQHF.

The chain links TRBV7-6 to TRBJ2-5; 9 bases line up with TRBD2. The J segment lost 12 bases and the V segment lost 5 bases, leaving 4 bases of the junction unmatched. This CDR3 region has 11 residues. Germline V CDR1 and CDR2: SGHVS, FNYEAQ. The CDR3 reads CASSPGLAKYF. As DNA, the CDR3 is TGTGCCAGCAGCCCGGGACTAGCTAAGTACTTC.

This clone was picked up one time. The chain carries TRBV6-1 and TRBJ1-5; D possibly corresponds to TRBD1 (5 bases). The CDR3 is 17 residues long. Trimming shortened V by 4 bases and J by 2 bases, and 18 bases separated the two germline ends. Germline assignment: CDR1 MNHNS and CDR2 SASEGT. In nucleotides, the CDR3 is TGTGCCAGCAGTGGTCTCTCCGGGACTCTTCGCAATCAGCCCCAGCATTTT. Protein sequence: CASSGLSGTLRNQPQHF.

DNA for the CDR3: TGTGCCAGCTCACCGAAGACATCCGGGGCTGACGAGCAGTACTTC. It codes for CASSPKTSGADEQYF. The V gene is TRBV18, the J gene TRBJ2-7; D possibly uses TRBD1 or TRBD2 (5 bases each). Germline-derived CDR1 and CDR2 are KGHSH and LQKENI. V lost 3 bases, J lost 5 bases, and 17 bases lay in between. This CDR3 has 15 amino acids.

This clone was detected only once. The chain couples TRBV7-9 to TRBJ2-1, with D possibly TRBD1 on 6 matching bases. Germline-derived CDR1 and CDR2 are SEHNR and FQNEAQ (reference sequence). There are 15 residues in the CDR3. V gave up 2 bases and J gave up 7 bases, with 15 bases separating them. The CDR3 protein is CASSLWGQVKNEQFF. The CDR3 coding sequence is TGTGCCAGCAGCTTATGGGGGCAAGTAAAGAATGAGCAGTTCTTC.

The V call is TRBV19, the J call TRBJ2-2; the match to TRBD2 covers 10 bases. This CDR3 region has 16 residues. Trimming cost V 7 bases and J 0 bases; bases outside gene matches: 5. Germline CDR1 LNHDA, CDR2 SQIVND (reference sequence). The CDR3: CASNSGRLPNTGELFF. The CDR3 region has the DNA TGTGCCAGTAATAGCGGGAGGCTACCGAACACCGGGGAGCTGTTTTTT.

V usage is TRBV5-8 and J usage is TRBJ2-1; D remains unclear. This CDR3 region has 12 residues. Germline V gives CDR1 SGHTS, CDR2 YDEGEE. The V end was cut by 3 bases, the J end by 7 bases, with 8 bases between. The CDR3: CASSWQRNEQFF. In nucleotides, the CDR3 is TGTGCCAGCAGCTGGCAACGGAATGAGCAGTTCTTC. Combining the CDR3 with reference TRBV5-8 and TRBJ2-1 gives the whole variable domain EAGVTQSPTHLIKTRGQQATLRCSPISGHTSVYWYQQALGLGLQFLLWYDEGEERNRGNFPPRFSGRQFPNYSSELNVNALELEDSALYLCASSWQRNEQFFGPGTRLTVL.

The chain joins TRBV28 to TRBJ2-2, with D hard to call. From germline, CDR1 is MDHEN and CDR2 SYDVKM. V was cut by 10 bases and J by 4 bases, with 31 bases left in between. This CDR3 has 19 amino acids. The CDR3 sequence: CATREAGIFPTGTTGELFF. CDR3 sequence (DNA): TGTGCCACCCGAGAAGCTGGTATATTCCCAACCGGAACCACCGGGGAGCTGTTTTTT.

Worth noting for this clone: The sample holds other DNA sequences that translate to the same CDR3. CDR3 nucleotides: TGTGCCAGTTCGGACAGGGCTTCCTACGAGCAGTACTTC. This encodes CASSDRASYEQYF. The chain combines TRBV2 with TRBJ2-7; 8 nucleotides match TRBD1. J lost 1 base, V lost 9 bases, and 5 bases had no gene match. CDR1 is SNHLY and CDR2 is FYNNEI in the germline V gene. This CDR3 has 13 residues.

The V and J genes are TRBV2 and TRBJ1-6; unclear D gene. Trimming shortened V by 7 bases and J by 10 bases, and 20 bases separated the two germline ends. The CDR3 loop spans 15 amino acids. Germline values: CDR1 SNHLY, CDR2 FYNNEI. The CDR3, as DNA: TGTGCCAGCACCCTCGGGTCCCCGGAGTACTCACCCCTCCACTTT. It codes for CASTLGSPEYSPLHF.

The J gene is TRBJ1-2, the V gene TRBV3-1 (or the pseudogene TRBV3-2); TRBD1 matches at 7 bases. CDR3 size: 16 residues. Trimming removed 1 base from V and 2 bases from J; junction bases left unmatched: 7. Per germline, CDR1 LGHDT and CDR2 YNNKEL (reference sequence). The CDR3 sequence: CASSQVGEGANYGYTF. CDR3 coding DNA: TGTGCCAGCAGCCAAGTCGGGGAGGGGGCGAACTATGGCTACACCTTC.

This chain joins TRBV9 and TRBJ2-1, with 13 nucleotides matching TRBD2. The germline CDR1 and CDR2 sequences are SGDLS and YYNGEE. V lost 3 bases to trimming and J lost 8 bases; unmatched junction nucleotides: 5. CDR3 size: 15 residues. The DNA for the CDR3 is TGTGCCAGCAGCGAGGGACTAGCGGGATTCGATGAGCAGTTCTTC. Translation gives CASSEGLAGFDEQFF.